This T cell receptor beta chain is drawn from a study of blood T cell repertoires in COVID-19. Study-level background: Samples representing acute and convalescent COVID-19 were sourced from the United States, Italy and Spain. PBMCs, B-cell-depleted T cells, or T cells were the source of the cDNA or gDNA that made up the material.

Original analysis: From reference gene primer amplification, estimates of nucleated cell counts were derived. TCRdb's copy holds only in-frame clones and misses some; the assay was immunoSEQ multiplex PCR. The V and J calls and clone size were taken over from that table, and D and trimming were inferred from the DNA. In the table there are 90,000 or so clones, 70% to 85% of which are singletons. Sequenced input: peripheral blood. The sequence was obtained from a woman aged 55-75 years in a cohort sampled during active or convalescent COVID-19.

The chain's CDR3 is CASSMPGQGAGGYTF. As DNA, the CDR3 is TGCGCCAGCAGCATGCCGGGACAGGGGGCGGGTGGCTACACCTTC. The J gene is TRBJ1-2, the V gene TRBV5-1, with 12 bases that match TRBD1. This CDR3 has 15 residues. V lost 4 bases, J lost 7 bases, and 8 bases stayed unmatched. Germline V gives CDR1 SGHRS, CDR2 YFSETQ.